The clone carrying this T cell receptor (beta chain) was seen a few times. Its specificity is unknown. This record comes from a study of T cell responses to AZD1222 COVID-19 vaccine. Study conclusions and caveats: Nearly half of spike-specific TCRs reportedly go after variant regions that carry no mutations.

Method: immunoSEQ multiplex PCR; TCRdb's copy keeps in-frame clones and lacks some. The sample lists tens of thousands of clones, about 90% occurring once. V was shortened by 4 bases and J by 0 bases, with 13 bases between the two germline ends. CDR1 and CDR2 (germline): WNHNN, SYGVQD (reference sequence). The CDR3 contains 16 residues. The receptor was derived from an adult in good health. The specimen comprised peripheral blood, sampled on day 0 of AZD1222 vaccination. The chain joins TRBV10-1 to TRBJ1-3; a weak D match, TRBD1 (5 bases). This chain's CDR3 is CASSAGTLSSGNTIYF. For the CDR3, the DNA is TGCGCCAGCAGTGCCGGGACCTTAAGCTCTGGAAACACCATATATTTT.